Listed below are T cell receptor beta chains from one sample, sequenced in a study of cytomegalovirus exposure and HLA in healthy donors. Produced via immunoSEQ multiplex PCR; TCRdb's table is partial and in-frame only. The sample includes some 130,000 clones, 79% of them seen just once. Sequences were obtained from PBMCs. All receptors come from a man in his forties in good health and CMV-seropositive. Both conserved end residues are part of each CDR3. The D gene is left open where the match is weak. Size is stated for part of the rows, as once, few or many counts, or as a class when the clone is expanded.

v_gene: TRBV15
abundance: -
j_gene: TRBJ1-4
d_gene: TRBD1
CDR3aa: CATSRGEFQQGVEKLFF
CDR3nt: TGTGCCACCAGCAGAGGGGAATTTCAACAGGGGGTTGAAAAACTGTTTTTT

v_gene: TRBV28
abundance: once
j_gene: TRBJ2-1
d_gene: TRBD2
CDR3aa: CASSVLAGVVEQFF
CDR3nt: TGTGCCAGCAGTGTACTAGCGGGAGTGGTTGAGCAGTTCTTC

v_gene: TRBV5-6
abundance: -
j_gene: TRBJ2-1
d_gene: TRBD2
CDR3aa: CASSRGTSGSQYEQFF
CDR3nt: TGTGCCAGCAGCCGAGGGACTAGCGGGAGTCAGTATGAGCAGTTCTTC

v_gene: TRBV19
abundance: -
j_gene: TRBJ1-2
d_gene: -
CDR3aa: CAAGAGQPGSYGYTF
CDR3nt: TGTGCCGCAGGGGCTGGGCAGCCCGGTAGCTATGGCTACACCTTC

v_gene: TRBV5-1
abundance: -
j_gene: TRBJ1-1
d_gene: TRBD1
CDR3aa: CASSLGPSNAGTGRSNTEAFF
CDR3nt: TGCGCCAGCAGCTTAGGACCAAGTAACGCCGGGACAGGGAGGTCGAACACTGAAGCTTTCTTT

v_gene: TRBV19
abundance: -
j_gene: TRBJ2-1
d_gene: TRBD1
CDR3aa: CASSFDREAYNEQFF
CDR3nt: TGTGCCAGTAGTTTCGACAGGGAAGCCTACAATGAGCAGTTCTTC

v_gene: TRBV19
abundance: -
j_gene: TRBJ2-7
d_gene: TRBD2
CDR3aa: CASSVPAGSEQYF
CDR3nt: TGTGCCAGTAGTGTTCCAGCGGGAAGCGAGCAGTACTTC

v_gene: TRBV28
abundance: once
j_gene: TRBJ1-1
d_gene: -
CDR3aa: CASSPAGYLTEAFF
CDR3nt: TGTGCCAGCAGTCCAGCAGGGTATCTTACTGAAGCTTTCTTT

v_gene: TRBV7-9
abundance: -
j_gene: TRBJ1-2
d_gene: -
CDR3aa: CSSSPGDNYGYTF
CDR3nt: TGTTCCAGCAGCCCAGGGGACAACTATGGCTACACCTTC

v_gene: TRBV6-1
abundance: -
j_gene: TRBJ1-6
d_gene: TRBD1
CDR3aa: CASSEDRGHTYNSPLHF
CDR3nt: TGTGCCAGCAGTGAAGACAGGGGGCACACCTATAATTCACCCCTCCACTTT

v_gene: TRBV6-5
abundance: few
j_gene: TRBJ2-1
d_gene: -
CDR3aa: CASSYNSGAHNEQFF
CDR3nt: TGTGCCAGCAGTTACAACTCCGGTGCCCACAATGAGCAGTTCTTC

v_gene: TRBV18
abundance: -
j_gene: TRBJ2-7
d_gene: -
CDR3aa: CASSIQGSSYEQYF
CDR3nt: TGTGCCAGCTCTATACAGGGTAGCTCCTACGAGCAGTACTTC

v_gene: TRBV27
abundance: -
j_gene: TRBJ2-4
d_gene: -
CDR3aa: CASSLFWAPGNIQYF
CDR3nt: TGTGCCAGCAGTTTATTTTGGGCACCGGGGAACATTCAGTACTTC

v_gene: TRBV19
abundance: -
j_gene: TRBJ2-2
d_gene: -
CDR3aa: CASNPGQFVGELFF
CDR3nt: TGTGCCAGTAATCCTGGACAGTTCGTGGGGGAGCTGTTTTTT

v_gene: TRBV10-1
abundance: -
j_gene: TRBJ2-5
d_gene: -
CDR3aa: CASSQHGTPERETQYF
CDR3nt: TGCGCCAGCAGCCAGCACGGGACTCCCGAGAGAGAGACCCAGTACTTC

v_gene: TRBV18
abundance: -
j_gene: TRBJ1-2
d_gene: -
CDR3aa: CASSTANYGYTF
CDR3nt: TGTGCCAGCTCAACAGCTAACTATGGCTACACCTTC

v_gene: TRBV13
abundance: few
j_gene: TRBJ1-1
d_gene: -
CDR3aa: CASSPWTENTEAFF
CDR3nt: TGTGCCAGCAGCCCGTGGACAGAGAACACTGAAGCTTTCTTT

v_gene: TRBV2
abundance: -
j_gene: TRBJ1-5
d_gene: TRBD1
CDR3aa: CASSEEQGYNQPQHF
CDR3nt: TGTGCCAGCAGTGAGGAACAGGGGTACAATCAGCCCCAGCATTTT

v_gene: TRBV9
abundance: -
j_gene: TRBJ2-3
d_gene: TRBD2
CDR3aa: CASSPHLAAPGDTQYF
CDR3nt: TGTGCCAGCAGCCCCCACCTAGCGGCTCCAGGGGATACGCAGTATTTT

v_gene: TRBV7-9
abundance: few
j_gene: TRBJ2-5
d_gene: TRBD2
CDR3aa: CASSRLVPPSGQETQYF
CDR3nt: TGTGCCAGCAGCCGACTCGTCCCCCCTAGCGGGCAAGAGACCCAGTACTTC

v_gene: TRBV6-4
abundance: -
j_gene: TRBJ2-1
d_gene: -
CDR3aa: CASRYSAGLYNEQFF
CDR3nt: TGTGCCAGCCGTTATTCAGCGGGTCTTTACAATGAGCAGTTCTTC

v_gene: TRBV13
abundance: -
j_gene: TRBJ1-2
d_gene: -
CDR3aa: CASTHLSGLRNYGYTF
CDR3nt: TGTGCCAGCACCCATTTATCGGGACTGCGAAACTATGGCTACACCTTC

v_gene: TRBV5-6
abundance: -
j_gene: TRBJ1-5
d_gene: -
CDR3aa: CASSLASNQPQHF
CDR3nt: TGTGCCAGCAGCTTAGCCTCCAATCAGCCCCAGCATTTT

v_gene: TRBV6-1
abundance: -
j_gene: TRBJ1-3
d_gene: -
CDR3aa: CASSVGISGNTIYF
CDR3nt: TGTGCCAGCAGTGTCGGGATCTCTGGAAACACCATATATTTT

v_gene: TRBV29-1
abundance: -
j_gene: TRBJ2-7
d_gene: -
CDR3aa: CSVEGAGPYEQYF
CDR3nt: TGCAGCGTTGAAGGGGCGGGGCCCTACGAGCAGTACTTC

v_gene: TRBV30
abundance: -
j_gene: TRBJ2-6
d_gene: -
CDR3aa: CAWSLAISGANVLTF
CDR3nt: TGTGCCTGGAGTCTAGCGATCTCTGGGGCCAACGTCCTGACTTTC

v_gene: TRBV5-1
abundance: -
j_gene: TRBJ1-1
d_gene: TRBD1
CDR3aa: CASSPRRDRGPLGTEAFF
CDR3nt: TGCGCCAGCAGCCCACGAAGGGACAGGGGACCCCTTGGCACTGAAGCTTTCTTT

v_gene: TRBV19
abundance: -
j_gene: TRBJ1-2
d_gene: TRBD1
CDR3aa: CASKQGKYYGYTF
CDR3nt: TGTGCCAGTAAACAGGGGAAATACTATGGCTACACCTTC

v_gene: TRBV28
abundance: -
j_gene: TRBJ2-2
d_gene: TRBD2
CDR3aa: CASRTLAGSTGELFF
CDR3nt: TGTGCCAGCAGAACACTAGCGGGATCTACCGGGGAGCTGTTTTTT

v_gene: TRBV10-1
abundance: -
j_gene: TRBJ2-7
d_gene: -
CDR3aa: CASSGNYFGEQYF
CDR3nt: TGCGCCAGCAGTGGGAACTATTTCGGCGAGCAGTACTTC

v_gene: TRBV11-2
abundance: -
j_gene: TRBJ2-1
d_gene: TRBD2
CDR3aa: CASSTGWLAGDYNEQFF
CDR3nt: TGTGCCAGCAGCACAGGATGGCTAGCGGGAGACTACAATGAGCAGTTCTTC

v_gene: TRBV4-2
abundance: -
j_gene: TRBJ2-7
d_gene: TRBD1
CDR3aa: CASSQDDRDAYEQYF
CDR3nt: TGTGCCAGCAGCCAAGATGACAGGGACGCCTACGAGCAGTACTTC

v_gene: TRBV6-1
abundance: -
j_gene: TRBJ2-1
d_gene: -
CDR3aa: CASGSTRSAYNEQFF
CDR3nt: TGTGCCAGCGGATCGACTAGGAGTGCCTACAATGAGCAGTTCTTC

v_gene: TRBV28
abundance: -
j_gene: TRBJ2-1
d_gene: -
CDR3aa: CASSLPRGSINEQFF
CDR3nt: TGTGCCAGCAGTTTGCCTAGAGGTTCTATCAATGAGCAGTTCTTC

v_gene: TRBV5-4
abundance: few
j_gene: TRBJ2-7
d_gene: -
CDR3aa: CASSLGPGQAYEQYF
CDR3nt: TGTGCCAGCAGCTTGGGGCCCGGACAAGCCTACGAGCAGTACTTC

v_gene: TRBV7-9
abundance: -
j_gene: TRBJ1-3
d_gene: TRBD1
CDR3aa: CSGTGVGGNTIYF
CDR3nt: TGTTCCGGCACAGGGGTAGGGGGAAACACCATATATTTT

v_gene: TRBV4-2
abundance: -
j_gene: TRBJ2-5
d_gene: -
CDR3aa: CASSQDISRTVQETQYF
CDR3nt: TGTGCCAGCAGCCAAGATATTAGTCGGACAGTCCAAGAGACCCAGTACTTC

v_gene: TRBV9
abundance: few
j_gene: TRBJ2-7
d_gene: TRBD2
CDR3aa: CASSPRTSGDYEQYF
CDR3nt: TGTGCCAGCAGCCCCCGGACTAGCGGGGATTACGAGCAGTACTTC

v_gene: TRBV6-1
abundance: -
j_gene: TRBJ1-4
d_gene: -
CDR3aa: CASSEALLRQANEKLFF
CDR3nt: TGTGCCAGCAGTGAAGCGCTTCTGAGACAGGCGAATGAAAAACTGTTTTTT

v_gene: TRBV7-2
abundance: -
j_gene: TRBJ2-2
d_gene: -
CDR3aa: CASSLLRGSGGAGELFF
CDR3nt: TGTGCCAGCAGCCTCCTACGGGGTAGTGGCGGCGCCGGGGAGCTGTTTTTT

v_gene: TRBV7-9
abundance: -
j_gene: TRBJ1-1
d_gene: -
CDR3aa: CASSLQISTEAFF
CDR3nt: TGTGCCAGCAGCTTACAGATCTCCACTGAAGCTTTCTTT

v_gene: TRBV5-4
abundance: -
j_gene: TRBJ2-5
d_gene: TRBD2
CDR3aa: CASSLILAEQETQYF
CDR3nt: TGTGCCAGCAGCTTAATACTAGCGGAACAAGAGACCCAGTACTTC

v_gene: TRBV7-7
abundance: -
j_gene: TRBJ2-1
d_gene: -
CDR3aa: CASSLKIETYNEQFF
CDR3nt: TGTGCCAGCAGCTTAAAAATAGAGACTTACAATGAGCAGTTCTTC

v_gene: TRBV7-8
abundance: -
j_gene: TRBJ2-1
d_gene: -
CDR3aa: CASSLDRKIHNEQFF
CDR3nt: TGTGCCAGCAGCTTAGACAGGAAAATTCACAATGAGCAGTTCTTC

v_gene: TRBV5-1
abundance: -
j_gene: TRBJ2-7
d_gene: -
CDR3aa: CASSLLDSSYEQYF
CDR3nt: TGCGCCAGCAGCCTCCTAGACAGTTCCTACGAGCAGTACTTC

v_gene: TRBV28
abundance: -
j_gene: TRBJ2-7
d_gene: -
CDR3aa: CASSIYYEQYF
CDR3nt: TGTGCCAGCAGTATCTACTACGAGCAGTACTTC

v_gene: TRBV6-1
abundance: -
j_gene: TRBJ2-7
d_gene: -
CDR3aa: CASSEMPGMNYEQYF
CDR3nt: TGTGCCAGCAGTGAAATGCCCGGGATGAATTACGAGCAGTACTTC

v_gene: TRBV5-6
abundance: few
j_gene: TRBJ2-7
d_gene: TRBD1
CDR3aa: CASSADTGGRDEQYF
CDR3nt: TGTGCCAGCAGCGCAGACACAGGGGGACGCGACGAGCAGTACTTC

v_gene: TRBV11-3
abundance: -
j_gene: TRBJ2-3
d_gene: -
CDR3aa: CASSLGVLETDTQYF
CDR3nt: TGTGCCAGCAGCTTAGGGGTACTAGAGACAGATACGCAGTATTTT

v_gene: TRBV28
abundance: -
j_gene: TRBJ1-5
d_gene: -
CDR3aa: CASSLNRGDALDQPQHF
CDR3nt: TGTGCCAGCAGTTTAAACCGCGGGGACGCCTTAGATCAGCCCCAGCATTTT

v_gene: TRBV29-1
abundance: -
j_gene: TRBJ2-7
d_gene: TRBD1
CDR3aa: CSAAVTGSGEQYF
CDR3nt: TGCAGCGCCGCTGTGACAGGGTCGGGCGAGCAGTACTTC

v_gene: TRBV6-1
abundance: -
j_gene: TRBJ1-6
d_gene: TRBD1
CDR3aa: CASSGTQGISYNSPLHF
CDR3nt: TGTGCCAGCAGTGGAACACAGGGGATCTCCTATAATTCACCCCTCCACTTT

v_gene: TRBV6-5
abundance: -
j_gene: TRBJ2-2
d_gene: -
CDR3aa: CASSGARDSGELFF
CDR3nt: TGTGCCAGCAGTGGCGCCAGGGATTCCGGGGAGCTGTTTTTT

v_gene: TRBV28
abundance: -
j_gene: TRBJ1-1
d_gene: -
CDR3aa: CASSVPGVWTEAFF
CDR3nt: TGTGCCAGCTCAGTTCCAGGGGTTTGGACTGAAGCTTTCTTT

v_gene: TRBV19
abundance: few
j_gene: TRBJ2-1
d_gene: -
CDR3aa: CASSGGPARGDNEQFF
CDR3nt: TGTGCCAGTAGTGGAGGACCAGCGCGTGGAGACAATGAGCAGTTCTTC

v_gene: TRBV18
abundance: few
j_gene: TRBJ1-6
d_gene: -
CDR3aa: CASSPQILSSYNSPLHF
CDR3nt: TGTGCCAGCTCACCACAGATCCTCAGCTCCTATAATTCACCCCTCCACTTT

v_gene: TRBV7-9
abundance: -
j_gene: TRBJ2-6
d_gene: -
CDR3aa: CASSLTSRANVLTF
CDR3nt: TGTGCCAGCAGCTTAACCAGTCGGGCCAACGTCCTGACTTTC

v_gene: TRBV14
abundance: -
j_gene: TRBJ1-2
d_gene: -
CDR3aa: CASSQDSSFGYTF
CDR3nt: TGTGCCAGCAGCCAAGATAGCAGTTTTGGCTACACCTTC